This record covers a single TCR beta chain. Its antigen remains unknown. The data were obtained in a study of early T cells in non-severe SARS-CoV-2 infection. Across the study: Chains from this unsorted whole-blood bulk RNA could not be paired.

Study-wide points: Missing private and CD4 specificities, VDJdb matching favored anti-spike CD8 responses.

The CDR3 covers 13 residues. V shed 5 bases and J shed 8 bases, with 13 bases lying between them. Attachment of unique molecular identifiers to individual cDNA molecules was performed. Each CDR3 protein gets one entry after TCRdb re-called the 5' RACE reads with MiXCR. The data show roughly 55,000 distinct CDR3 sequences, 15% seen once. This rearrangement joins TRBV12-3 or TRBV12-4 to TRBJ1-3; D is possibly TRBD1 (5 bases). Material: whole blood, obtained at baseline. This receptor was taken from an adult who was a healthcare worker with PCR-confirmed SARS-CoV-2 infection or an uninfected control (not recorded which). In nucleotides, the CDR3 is TGTGCCAGCAGTCCACATGGAGGGGACACCATATATTTT. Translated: CASSPHGGDTIYF.